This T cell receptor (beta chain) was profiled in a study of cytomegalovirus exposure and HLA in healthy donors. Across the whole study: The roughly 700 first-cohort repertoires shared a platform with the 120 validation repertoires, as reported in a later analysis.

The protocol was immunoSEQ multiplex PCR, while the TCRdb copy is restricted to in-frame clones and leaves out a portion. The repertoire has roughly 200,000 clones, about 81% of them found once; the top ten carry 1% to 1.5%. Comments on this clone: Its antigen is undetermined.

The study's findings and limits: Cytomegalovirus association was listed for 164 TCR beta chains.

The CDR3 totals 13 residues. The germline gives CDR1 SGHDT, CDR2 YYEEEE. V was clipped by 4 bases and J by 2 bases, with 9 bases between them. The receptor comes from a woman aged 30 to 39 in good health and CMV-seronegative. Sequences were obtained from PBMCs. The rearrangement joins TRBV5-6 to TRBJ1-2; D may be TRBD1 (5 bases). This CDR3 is CASSLDRNYGYTF. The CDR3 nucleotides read TGTGCCAGCAGCCTCGACAGAAACTATGGCTACACCTTC.